This T cell receptor (beta chain) was captured by sequencing in a study of blood T cell repertoires in COVID-19. The CDR3 loop spans 15 amino acids. Germline V gene data show CDR1 as SGHAT and CDR2 as FQNNGV. V lost 1 base, J lost 5 bases, and 7 bases stayed unmatched. This clone was found a few times. Produced via immunoSEQ multiplex PCR; TCRdb's table is partial and in-frame only. The sample yields 300,000 to 350,000 clones, about 86% seen once. Specimen: peripheral blood. The source is a man between 25 and 39 years old with active or convalescent COVID-19. The V call is TRBV11-2, the J call TRBJ2-5; 7 bases align to TRBD1. As DNA, the CDR3 is TGTGCCAGCAGCTTAGGAGGGGGCTCCTTTGAGACCCAGTACTTC. Amino acid sequence: CASSLGGGSFETQYF. Variable domain in full (rest from reference TRBV11-2 and TRBJ2-5): EAGVAQSPRYKIIEKRQSVAFWCNPISGHATLYWYQQILGQGPKLLIQFQNNGVVDDSQLPKDRFSAERLKGVDSTLKIQPAKLEDSAVYLCASSLGGGSFETQYFGPGTRLLVL.